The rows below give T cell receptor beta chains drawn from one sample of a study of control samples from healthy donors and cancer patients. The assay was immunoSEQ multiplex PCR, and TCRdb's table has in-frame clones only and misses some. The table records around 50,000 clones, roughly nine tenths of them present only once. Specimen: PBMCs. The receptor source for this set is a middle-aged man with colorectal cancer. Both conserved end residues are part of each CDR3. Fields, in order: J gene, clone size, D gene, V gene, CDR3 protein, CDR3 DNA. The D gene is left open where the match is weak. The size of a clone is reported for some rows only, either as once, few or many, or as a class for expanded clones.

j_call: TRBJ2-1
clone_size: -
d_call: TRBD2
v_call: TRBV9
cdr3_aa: CASNWGTSGTSEQFF
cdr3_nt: TGTGCCAGTAACTGGGGGACTAGCGGGACTAGTGAGCAGTTCTTC

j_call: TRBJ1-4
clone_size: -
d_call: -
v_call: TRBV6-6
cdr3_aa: CASSSPRDIEKLFF
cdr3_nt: TGTGCCAGCAGTTCACCCCGGGACATTGAAAAACTGTTTTTT

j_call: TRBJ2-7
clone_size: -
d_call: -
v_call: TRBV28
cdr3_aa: CATRDPRRDEQYF
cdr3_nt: TGTGCCACCCGTGACCCGCGCAGGGACGAGCAGTACTTC

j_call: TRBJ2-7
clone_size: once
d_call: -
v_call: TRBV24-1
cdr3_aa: CATSDGASYEQYF
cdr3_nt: TGTGCCACCAGTGATGGGGCATCTTACGAGCAGTACTTC

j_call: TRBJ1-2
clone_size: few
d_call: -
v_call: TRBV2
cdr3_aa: CASREDSFNYGYTF
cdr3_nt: TGTGCCAGCAGGGAAGACAGCTTTAACTATGGCTACACCTTC

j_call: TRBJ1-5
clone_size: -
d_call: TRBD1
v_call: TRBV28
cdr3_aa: CASSSYGQGGPNQPQHF
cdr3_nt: TGTGCCAGCAGTTCCTACGGACAGGGGGGGCCTAATCAGCCCCAGCATTTT

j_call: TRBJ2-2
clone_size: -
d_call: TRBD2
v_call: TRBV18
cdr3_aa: CASSPLTSASNTGELFF
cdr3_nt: TGTGCCAGCTCACCACTTACTAGCGCCTCGAACACCGGGGAGCTGTTTTTT

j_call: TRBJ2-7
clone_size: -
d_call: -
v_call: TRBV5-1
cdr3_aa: CASSLDVRVAYEQYF
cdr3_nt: TGCGCCAGCAGCTTGGATGTTAGGGTTGCCTACGAGCAGTACTTC

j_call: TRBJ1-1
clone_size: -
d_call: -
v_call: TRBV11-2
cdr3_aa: CASNPIGSYTEAFF
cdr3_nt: TGTGCCAGCAACCCAATCGGGTCTTACACTGAAGCTTTCTTT

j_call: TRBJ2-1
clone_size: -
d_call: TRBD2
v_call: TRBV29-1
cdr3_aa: CSAGTSGSINNEQFF
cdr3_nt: TGCAGCGCCGGGACTAGCGGGAGTATTAACAATGAGCAGTTCTTC

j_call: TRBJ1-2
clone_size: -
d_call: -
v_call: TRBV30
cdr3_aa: CAWLTPTVGYTF
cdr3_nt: TGTGCCTGGCTCACCCCGACAGTTGGCTACACCTTC

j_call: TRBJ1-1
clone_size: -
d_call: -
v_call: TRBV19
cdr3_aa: CASSISHTVENTEAFF
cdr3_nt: TGTGCCAGTAGTATCAGCCATACAGTGGAGAACACTGAAGCTTTCTTT

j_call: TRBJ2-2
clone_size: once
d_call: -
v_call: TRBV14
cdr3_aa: CASSQASLSGELFF
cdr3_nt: TGTGCCAGCAGCCAAGCCTCGTTATCCGGGGAGCTGTTTTTT

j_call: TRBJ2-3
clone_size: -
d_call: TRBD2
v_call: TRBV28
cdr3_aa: CASSFWSSGSPRNTQYF
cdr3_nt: TGTGCCAGCAGTTTTTGGTCTAGCGGGAGTCCTCGGAATACGCAGTATTTT

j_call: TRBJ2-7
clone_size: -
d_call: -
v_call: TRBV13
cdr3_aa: CASSLGLSRLDF
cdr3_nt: TGTGCCAGCAGCTTAGGCCTAAGTCGACTTGACTTC

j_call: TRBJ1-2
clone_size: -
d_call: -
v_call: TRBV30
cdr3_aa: CAWSPQSNYGYTF
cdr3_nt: TGTGCCTGGAGTCCACAGTCGAACTATGGCTACACCTTC

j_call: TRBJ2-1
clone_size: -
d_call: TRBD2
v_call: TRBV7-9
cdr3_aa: CASSLGTSGSNEQFF
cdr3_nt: TGTGCCAGCAGCTTAGGGACTAGCGGGAGCAATGAGCAGTTCTTC

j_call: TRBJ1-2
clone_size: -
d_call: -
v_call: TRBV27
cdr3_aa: CASSSLKRQEYGYTF
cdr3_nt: TGTGCCAGCAGTTCCCTAAAAAGACAGGAATATGGCTACACCTTC

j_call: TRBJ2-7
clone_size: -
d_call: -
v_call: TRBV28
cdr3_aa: CASSLDRAGYEQYF
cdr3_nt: TGTGCCAGCAGCCTAGACAGGGCGGGGTACGAGCAGTACTTC

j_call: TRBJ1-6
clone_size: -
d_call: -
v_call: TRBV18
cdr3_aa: CASSPTVRTANSPLHF
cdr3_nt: TGTGCCAGCTCACCGACAGTCAGGACAGCAAATTCACCCCTCCACTTT

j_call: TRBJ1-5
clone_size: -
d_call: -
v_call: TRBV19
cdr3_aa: CASSISRGGQPQHF
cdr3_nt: TGTGCCAGTAGTATCAGTAGGGGTGGGCAGCCCCAGCATTTT

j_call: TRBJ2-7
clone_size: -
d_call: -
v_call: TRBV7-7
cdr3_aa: CASSSSKQYF
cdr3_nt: TGTGCTAGCAGCTCCTCCAAGCAGTACTTC

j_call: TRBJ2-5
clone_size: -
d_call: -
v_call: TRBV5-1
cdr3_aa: CASERGDQETQYF
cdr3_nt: TGCGCCAGCGAAAGGGGGGACCAGGAGACCCAGTACTTC

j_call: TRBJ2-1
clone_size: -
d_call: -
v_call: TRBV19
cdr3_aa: CASSNRQVGNEQFF
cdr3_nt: TGTGCCAGTAGTAACCGGCAGGTCGGGAATGAGCAGTTCTTC

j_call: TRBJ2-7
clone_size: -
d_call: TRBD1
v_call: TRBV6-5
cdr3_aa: CASSVTGIGYEQYF
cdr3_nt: TGTGCCAGCTCCGTGACAGGGATCGGCTACGAGCAGTACTTC

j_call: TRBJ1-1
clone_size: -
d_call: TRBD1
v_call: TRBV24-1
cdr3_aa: CATSPGQGGIDTEAFF
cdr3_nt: TGTGCCACCAGTCCCGGACAGGGAGGAATCGACACTGAAGCTTTCTTT

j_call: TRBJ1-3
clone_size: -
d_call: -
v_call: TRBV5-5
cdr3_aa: CASSFTPTSGNTIYF
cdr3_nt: TGTGCCAGCAGCTTTACCCCCACCTCTGGAAACACCATATATTTT

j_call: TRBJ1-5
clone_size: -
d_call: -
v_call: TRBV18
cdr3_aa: CASSPGSNQPQHF
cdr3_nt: TGTGCCAGCTCACCAGGGTCCAATCAGCCCCAGCATTTT

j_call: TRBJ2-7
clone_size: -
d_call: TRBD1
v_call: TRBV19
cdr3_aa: CASSIDRRQGYEQYF
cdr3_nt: TGTGCCAGTAGTATAGATCGGCGACAGGGTTACGAGCAGTACTTC

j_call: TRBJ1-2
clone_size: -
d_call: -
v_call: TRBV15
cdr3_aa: CATSGPGRAGGYTF
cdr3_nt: TGTGCCACCAGCGGTCCAGGGAGGGCGGGTGGCTACACCTTC

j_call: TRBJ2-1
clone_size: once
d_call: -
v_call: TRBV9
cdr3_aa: CASSTRTLGFSYNEQFF
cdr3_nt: TGTGCCAGCAGCACCCGGACCTTAGGCTTCTCCTACAATGAGCAGTTCTTC

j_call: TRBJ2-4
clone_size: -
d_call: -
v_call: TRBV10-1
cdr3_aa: CASNLIRDTFGDIQYF
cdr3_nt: TGCGCCAGCAATCTCATCCGGGACACCTTTGGAGACATTCAGTACTTC

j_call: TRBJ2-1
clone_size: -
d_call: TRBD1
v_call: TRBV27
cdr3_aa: CASSLWVPGQGHNEQFF
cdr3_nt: TGTGCCAGCAGTTTGTGGGTTCCGGGACAGGGTCACAATGAGCAGTTCTTC

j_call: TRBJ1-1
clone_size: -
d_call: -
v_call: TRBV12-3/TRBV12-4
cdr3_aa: CASTRFIDTEAFF
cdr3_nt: TGTGCCAGCACTCGATTTATTGACACTGAAGCTTTCTTT

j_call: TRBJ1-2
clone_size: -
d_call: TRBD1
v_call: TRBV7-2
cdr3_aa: CASSLGQGYGYTF
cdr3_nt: TGTGCCAGCAGCTTGGGACAGGGGTATGGCTACACCTTC

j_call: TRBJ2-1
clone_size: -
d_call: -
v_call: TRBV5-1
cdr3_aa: CASSLAEEDEQFF
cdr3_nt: TGCGCCAGCAGCTTGGCCGAGGAAGATGAGCAGTTCTTC

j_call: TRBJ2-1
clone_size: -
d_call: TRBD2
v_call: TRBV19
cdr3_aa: CASRQPTSGRGNEQFF
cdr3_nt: TGTGCCAGTAGGCAACCGACTAGCGGGAGAGGGAATGAGCAGTTCTTC

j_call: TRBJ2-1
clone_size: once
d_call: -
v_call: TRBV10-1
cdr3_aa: CASSVEDSSYNEQFF
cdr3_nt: TGCGCCAGCAGTGTGGAGGATAGCTCCTACAATGAGCAGTTCTTC

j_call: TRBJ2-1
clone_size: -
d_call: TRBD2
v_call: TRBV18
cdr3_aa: CASSPGTSVLPGNEQFF
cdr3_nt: TGTGCCAGCTCACCAGGGACTAGCGTTCTTCCGGGCAATGAGCAGTTCTTC

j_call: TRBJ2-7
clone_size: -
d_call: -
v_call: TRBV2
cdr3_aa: CASTRRTYEQYF
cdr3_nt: TGTGCCAGCACCAGGCGTACCTACGAGCAGTACTTC

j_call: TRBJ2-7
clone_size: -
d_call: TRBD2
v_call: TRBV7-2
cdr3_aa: CASSSGLADPYEQYF
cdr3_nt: TGTGCCAGCAGCTCCGGCCTAGCGGACCCCTACGAGCAGTACTTC

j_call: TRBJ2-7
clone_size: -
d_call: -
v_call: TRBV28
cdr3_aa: CATRETYEQYF
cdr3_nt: TGTGCCACCCGGGAAACCTACGAGCAGTACTTC

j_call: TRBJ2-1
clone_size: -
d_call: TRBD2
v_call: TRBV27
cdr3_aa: CASSQLAGGGNEQFF
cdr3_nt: TGTGCCAGCAGCCAACTAGCGGGAGGTGGAAATGAGCAGTTCTTC

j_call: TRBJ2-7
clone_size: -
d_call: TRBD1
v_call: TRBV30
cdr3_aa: CAWGDSSYEQYF
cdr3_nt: TGTGCCTGGGGGGACAGCTCCTACGAGCAGTACTTC

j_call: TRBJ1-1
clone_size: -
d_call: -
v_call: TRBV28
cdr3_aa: CASSRLETEAFF
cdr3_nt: TGTGCCAGCAGTCGCCTTGAGACTGAAGCTTTCTTT

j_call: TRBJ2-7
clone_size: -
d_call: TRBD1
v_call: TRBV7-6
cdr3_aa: CASSWGTAYEQYF
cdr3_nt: TGTGCCAGCAGCTGGGGGACAGCCTACGAGCAGTACTTC

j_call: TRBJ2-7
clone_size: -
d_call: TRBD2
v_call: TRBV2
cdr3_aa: CASRATSGFSYEQYF
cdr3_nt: TGTGCCAGCAGGGCTACTAGCGGGTTCTCCTACGAGCAGTACTTC

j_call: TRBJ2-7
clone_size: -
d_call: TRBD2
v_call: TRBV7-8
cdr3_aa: CASSSHLAGVYEQYF
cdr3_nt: TGTGCCAGCAGCTCACACCTAGCGGGGGTATACGAGCAGTACTTC

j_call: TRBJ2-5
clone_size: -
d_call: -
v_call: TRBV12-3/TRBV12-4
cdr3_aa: CASSLRREETQYF
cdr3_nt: TGTGCCAGCAGTTTACGACGGGAAGAGACCCAGTACTTC